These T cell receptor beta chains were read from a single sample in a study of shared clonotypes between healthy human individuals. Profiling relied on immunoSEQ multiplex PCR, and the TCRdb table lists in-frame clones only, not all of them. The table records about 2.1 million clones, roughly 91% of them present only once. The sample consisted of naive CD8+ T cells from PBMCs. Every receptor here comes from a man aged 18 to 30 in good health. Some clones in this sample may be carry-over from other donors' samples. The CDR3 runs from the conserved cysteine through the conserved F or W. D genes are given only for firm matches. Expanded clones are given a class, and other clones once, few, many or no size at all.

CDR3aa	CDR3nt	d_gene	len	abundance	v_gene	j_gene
CASSIAHQPQHF	TGTGCCAGTAGTATCGCCCATCAGCCCCAGCATTTT	.	12	.	TRBV19	TRBJ1-5
CATSTPGEGKPTIYF	TGTGCCACCAGCACTCCCGGAGAAGGAAAGCCCACCATATATTTT	.	15	few	TRBV15	TRBJ1-3
CASSQGTGRYEQYF	TGCGCCAGCAGCCAGGGGACAGGGCGCTACGAGCAGTACTTC	TRBD1	14	.	TRBV4-3	TRBJ2-7
CASSVQQALSGNTIYF	TGTGCCAGCAGCGTACAACAGGCTCTCTCTGGAAACACCATATATTTT	.	16	.	TRBV9	TRBJ1-3
CASSLASAYYNEQFF	TGTGCCAGCAGCTTAGCTAGCGCCTACTACAATGAGCAGTTCTTC	.	15	.	TRBV7-3	TRBJ2-1
CASSVRGGYGYTF	TGTGCCAGCAGCGTACGAGGGGGATATGGCTACACCTTC	.	13	.	TRBV9	TRBJ1-2
CASSESGSWGNQPQHF	TGCGCCAGCAGTGAGTCTGGATCGTGGGGCAATCAGCCCCAGCATTTT	.	16	.	TRBV10-2	TRBJ1-5
CASSGGRQGGHNEQFF	TGTGCCAGCAGCGGAGGTCGGCAGGGCGGACACAATGAGCAGTTCTTC	.	16	.	TRBV9	TRBJ2-1
CASSYSPSDGELFF	TGTGCCAGCAGCTACTCCCCATCGGACGGGGAGCTGTTTTTT	.	14	.	TRBV7-9	TRBJ2-2
CASSLSRREGRTNTGELFF	TGTGCCAGCAGTTTATCCCGGAGAGAGGGACGGACGAACACCGGGGAGCTGTTTTTT	.	19	.	TRBV27	TRBJ2-2
CASSPHANTEAFF	TGCGCCAGCAGCCCACATGCGAACACTGAAGCTTTCTTT	.	13	.	TRBV5-1	TRBJ1-1
CASSPRGGGPEANEKLFF	TGTGCCAGCTCACCACGGGGGGGAGGCCCCGAAGCTAATGAAAAACTGTTTTTT	.	18	.	TRBV18	TRBJ1-4
CASSLNPGEAGWEQYF	TGTGCCAGCAGCCTTAACCCCGGCGAGGCAGGGTGGGAGCAGTACTTC	.	16	.	TRBV4-2	TRBJ2-7
CASSEWVGGQGAADTQYF	TGTGCCAGCAGTGAATGGGTGGGAGGACAGGGGGCCGCAGATACGCAGTATTTT	TRBD1	18	.	TRBV2	TRBJ2-3
CASSTLQGKSDEQYF	TGTGCCAGTAGTACACTACAGGGAAAATCTGACGAGCAGTACTTC	.	15	.	TRBV19	TRBJ2-7
CASSLIGGTDGYTF	TGTGCCAGCAGCTTAATAGGAGGGACGGATGGCTACACCTTC	.	14	.	TRBV7-3	TRBJ1-2